These 14 T cell receptor beta chains came from one sample sequenced in a study of CD4+ T cells in melanoma. Profiling relied on immunoSEQ multiplex PCR, and the TCRdb table lists in-frame clones only, not all of them. The sample lists around 110,000 clones; roughly 90% were seen once. Sequencing input: peripheral blood. Every receptor here comes from a human donor with melanoma.

The chain combines TRBV19 with TRBJ1-1; the match to TRBD1 covers 10 bases. In germline, CDR1 is LNHDA, CDR2 SQIVND (reference sequence). The trim removed 10 bases at V and 1 base at J, leaving 9 bases unmatched. CDR3 length: 15 residues. CDR3 amino acids: CATSDRGRGNTEAFF. In DNA form, the CDR3 reads TGTGCCACCTCCGACAGGGGGCGCGGGAACACTGAAGCTTTCTTT.

The V call is TRBV9, the J call TRBJ1-5, with 7 positions matching TRBD1. The CDR3 sequence is 15 residues long. Germline lookup yields CDR1 SGDLS and CDR2 YYNGEE. V shed 0 bases, J shed 5 bases, and the junction held 5 bases outside the gene matches. The CDR3 is CASSVAPQGDQPQHF. The CDR3 DNA is TGTGCCAGCAGCGTAGCTCCGCAGGGGGATCAGCCCCAGCATTTT.

The rearrangement links TRBV5-1 to TRBJ2-1; D possibly uses TRBD1 or TRBD2 (5 bases each). Germline CDR1 and CDR2: SGHRS and YFSETQ. The germline V and J ends were trimmed by 4 bases and 0 bases, with 5 bases remaining between them. The CDR3 has 13 amino acids. The CDR3 sequence: CASSGGSYNEQFF. The CDR3 DNA reads as TGCGCCAGCAGCGGGGGCTCCTACAATGAGCAGTTCTTC. The variable domain in full, with the rest retrieved from reference TRBV5-1 and TRBJ2-1, is KAGVTQTPRYLIKTRGQQVTLSCSPISGHRSVSWYQQTPGQGLQFLFEYFSETQRNKGNFPGRFSGRQFSNSRSEMNVSTLELGDSALYLCASSGGSYNEQFFGPGTRLTVL.

The chain carries TRBV9 and TRBJ2-1; D might be TRBD2 (6 bases). This CDR3 has 15 amino acids. Trimming took off 0 bases at V and 9 bases at J, with 16 bases between the two ends. Germline CDR1 reads SGDLS; CDR2 reads YYNGEE. The CDR3 reads CASSVARSRRVEQFF. DNA of the CDR3: TGTGCCAGCAGCGTAGCGCGGTCCCGGAGGGTTGAGCAGTTCTTC.

This sequence joins TRBV13 and TRBJ2-5; possibly TRBD1 for D (5 bases). The CDR3 contains 15 residues. Germline CDR1 and CDR2: PRHDT and FYEKMQ (reference sequence). V was trimmed by 5 bases and J by 5 bases, leaving 18 bases between them. CDR3: CASSRRAGPEETQYF. The CDR3 DNA follows: TGTGCCAGCAGCCGAAGGGCAGGGCCCGAGGAGACCCAGTACTTC.

V gene TRBV29-1 combines with J gene TRBJ2-1, with 9 bases matching TRBD2. Per the germline V gene, CDR1 is SQVTM and CDR2 is ANQGSEA. Trimming cost V 3 bases and J 0 bases; bases outside gene matches: 6. There are 16 residues in the CDR3. CDR3 DNA: TGCAGCGTTGATGGATTTAGCGGGAGCTCCTACAATGAGCAGTTCTTC. It is translated as CSVDGFSGSSYNEQFF.

The genes are TRBV30 and TRBJ1-4; the D is unclear. The ends were cut back, 4 bases at V and 4 bases at J, with 16 bases in the middle. The CDR3 runs 15 residues. In germline, CDR1 is GTSNPN, CDR2 SVGIG (reference sequence). CDR3 loop: CAWIVKGGINEKLFF. CDR3 sequence (DNA): TGTGCCTGGATTGTTAAGGGCGGGATTAATGAAAAACTGTTTTTT.

The chain carries TRBV15 and TRBJ2-1; D may be TRBD1 or TRBD2 (6 bases each). The germline CDR1 and CDR2 sequences are LNHNV and YYDKDF (reference sequence). V lost 6 bases and J lost 0, with 24 bases in between. The CDR3 runs to 19 residues. The CDR3 region has the DNA TGTGCCACCAGAAGGGGCCTGAAGTTCGGGGGCTTCTCCTACAATGAGCAGTTCTTC. Residues: CATRRGLKFGGFSYNEQFF.

The rearrangement uses TRBV4-2 and TRBJ1-2; D is perhaps TRBD1 (6 bases). This CDR3 contains 14 residues. Germline CDR1 is LGHNA and CDR2 is YNFKEQ. Trimming took off 6 bases at V and 2 bases at J, with 13 bases between the two ends. CDR3 sequence reads: CASSQDSRNYGYTF. CDR3 DNA sequence: TGTGCCAGCAGTCAGGACAGCCGAAACTATGGCTACACCTTC.

The chain has TRBV19 and TRBJ2-7, with TRBD1 matching 7 bases. This CDR3 is built from 13 residues. Looked up from germline, CDR1 is LNHDA and CDR2 is SQIVND (reference sequence). V lost 7 bases and J lost 0; bases outside the gene matches: 3. The DNA for the CDR3 is TGTGCCAGTACTAGGGGGCCCTCCTACGAGCAGTACTTC. Protein product: CASTRGPSYEQYF. The variable domain in full, with the rest retrieved from reference TRBV19 and TRBJ2-7, is DGGITQSPKYLFRKEGQNVTLSCEQNLNHDAMYWYRQDPGQGLRLIYYSQIVNDFQKGDIAEGYSVSREKKESFPLTVTSAQKNPTAFYLCASTRGPSYEQYFGPGTRLTVT.

The chain is built from TRBV7-2 and TRBJ2-3; TRBD2 matches 15 bases. CDR3 length equals 16 residues. The J segment lost 4 bases and the V segment lost 4 bases, leaving 3 bases of the junction unmatched. CDR1 SGHTA and CDR2 FQGNSA come from the germline V gene. In DNA form, the CDR3 reads TGTGCCAGCAGCTCTTGGACTAGCGGGGGGGCAGATACGCAGTATTTT. Amino acid sequence: CASSSWTSGGADTQYF.

This chain uses TRBV6-5 with TRBJ1-2; D unresolved. Looked up from germline, CDR1 is MNHEY and CDR2 is SVGAGI. The CDR3 has 15 amino acids. V dropped 5 bases and J dropped 8 bases, with 21 bases sitting between them. This chain's CDR3 is CASSRTPTYGNGYTF. The CDR3 nucleotides read TGTGCCAGCAGTCGAACCCCAACATACGGGAACGGCTACACCTTC.

This chain links TRBV7-2 with TRBJ2-7; D may correspond to TRBD1 or TRBD2 (6 bases each). The germline V gene encodes CDR1 SGHTA and CDR2 FQGNSA. Trimming removed 5 bases from V and 0 bases from J, with 17 bases in between. This CDR3 spans 16 amino acids. The CDR3 DNA is TGTGCCAGCAGCCGGACCAGGAGGGGGGCCTCCTACGAGCAGTACTTC. Its translation: CASSRTRRGASYEQYF.

V gene TRBV28 combines with J gene TRBJ2-3; TRBD1 might be the D (5 bases). V lost 6 bases to trimming and J lost 3 bases, with 13 bases between them. This CDR3 has 14 amino acids. In germline, CDR1 is MDHEN, CDR2 SYDVKM. CDR3 protein: CASRPAGITDTQYF. The CDR3, as DNA: TGTGCCAGCAGGCCGGCAGGGATAACAGATACGCAGTATTTT.